This T cell receptor (beta chain) was identified in a study of blood T cell repertoires in COVID-19. Study-wide context: T cells, B-cell-depleted T cells, or PBMCs provided the cDNA or gDNA that served as material.

Germline lookup yields CDR1 KGHSH and CDR2 LQKENI. The CDR3 is made up of 20 amino acids. Trimming took 6 bases from V and 0 from J; bases not matched to a gene: 16. Assay used: immunoSEQ multiplex PCR; TCRdb lists only in-frame clones, some missing. The data hold fewer than 500,000 clones, with roughly 90% observed a single time. The clonotype originates from a woman in her twenties or thirties with acute or convalescent COVID-19. The sequenced material came from peripheral blood. The genes are TRBV18 and TRBJ2-1; 11 bases map to TRBD2. The CDR3 sequence is CASSVRLAGKLTYSYNEQFF. CDR3 DNA sequence: TGTGCCAGCTCCGTTAGACTAGCGGGGAAACTCACCTACTCCTACAATGAGCAGTTCTTC.